Below, 19 T cell receptor beta chains from the same sample are listed, as sequenced in a study of CD8 T cells in Susac syndrome. Random-hexamer reverse transcription was applied to about 0.5 to 1 ug RNA. Using its own MiXCR run on the immunoSEQ multiplex PCR reads, TCRdb lists one record per CDR3 protein. The sample includes around 170,000 distinct CDR3 sequences, roughly 92% of them seen just once. The sequenced material came from CD4+ T cells from PBMCs. These receptors all come from a human donor with Susac syndrome.

This clonotype was observed a single time. This chain uses TRBV27 with TRBJ1-4; D call uncertain. Trimming cost V 6 bases and J 4 bases, with 12 bases left between them. The CDR3 contains 14 residues. Germline V gene data show CDR1 as MNHEY and CDR2 as SMNVEV (reference sequence). The CDR3 nucleotides read TGTGCCAGCAGACCCGACGGATATAATGAAAAACTGTTTTTT. Amino acid sequence: CASRPDGYNEKLFF.

The rearrangement joins TRBV12-3 or TRBV12-4 to TRBJ2-5, with 7 nucleotides matching TRBD1. The CDR3 is 15 amino acids. The V segment lost 6 bases and the J segment 0 bases; nucleotides outside the gene matches: 7. This CDR3 reads CASSPGQTYQETQYF. Written as DNA, the CDR3 is TGTGCCAGCAGCCCGGGACAGACGTACCAAGAGACCCAGTACTTC.

V gene TRBV18 combines with J gene TRBJ1-5; D may be TRBD1 (6 bases). V lost 8 bases to trimming and J lost 4 bases, with 18 bases between them. This CDR3 comprises 15 residues. Germline CDR1 is KGHSH and CDR2 is LQKENI. CDR3: CASASSGGLNQPQHF. CDR3 in DNA: TGTGCCAGCGCCTCCAGCGGGGGGCTTAATCAGCCCCAGCATTTT.

V is TRBV4-2 and J is TRBJ1-2, with unresolved D. V lost 2 bases and J lost 3, with 7 bases in between. The CDR3 has 13 amino acids. Germline CDR1 LGHNA, CDR2 YNFKEQ. The CDR3 bases are TGTGCCAGCAGCCAAAGCGGGCACTATGGCTACACCTTC. Amino acids: CASSQSGHYGYTF.

The chain joins TRBV5-6 to TRBJ1-6; 11 nucleotides match TRBD1. The V and J ends lost 4 bases and 4 bases, in that order; junction bases with no gene match: 4. The CDR3 is 16 amino acids. CDR1 SGHDT and CDR2 YYEEEE come from the germline V gene. The CDR3 is CASSGGTGGYNSPLHF. DNA of the CDR3: TGTGCCAGCAGCGGAGGGACAGGGGGGTATAATTCACCCCTCCACTTT.

The rearrangement joins TRBV7-9 to TRBJ2-6, with 10 bases matching TRBD1. The CDR3 loop spans 19 amino acids. The V segment lost 5 bases and the J segment 1 base; nucleotides outside the gene matches: 11. The germline CDR1 and CDR2 sequences are SEHNR and FQNEAQ (reference sequence). This CDR3 is CASSAHDPGQGSGANVLTF. The CDR3 coding sequence is TGTGCCAGCAGCGCACATGATCCGGGACAGGGGTCTGGGGCCAACGTCCTGACTTTC.

V usage is TRBV7-2 and J usage is TRBJ1-2; TRBD1 matches at 8 bases. The germline V gene encodes CDR1 SGHTA and CDR2 FQGNSA. After removal of 1 base from V and 7 bases from J, the junction contained 5 bases not matched to a gene. The CDR3 extends over 14 amino acids. The CDR3 DNA reads TGTGCCAGCAGCTTAGGACAGGGGTCCTCTGGCTACACCTTC. Its protein product is CASSLGQGSSGYTF.

The chain has TRBV3-1 and TRBJ2-3; possible D gene TRBD1, 8 bases. This CDR3 spans 16 amino acids. Germline CDR1 reads LGHDT; CDR2 reads YNNKEL (reference sequence). Trimming removed 7 bases at V and 2 bases at J, with 19 bases between. The CDR3 region has the DNA TGTGCCAGCACCTTCGGACAGGGAGGGGACACAGATACGCAGTATTTT. It codes for CASTFGQGGDTDTQYF.

This chain uses TRBV5-1 with TRBJ1-5, with D uncertain. Germline V gene data show CDR1 as SGHRS and CDR2 as YFSETQ. Trimming shortened V by 0 bases and J by 4 bases, and 11 bases separated the two germline ends. This CDR3 contains 15 residues. CDR3 sequence: CASSLEPGGNQPQHF. DNA for the CDR3: TGCGCCAGCAGCTTGGAGCCCGGAGGGAATCAGCCCCAGCATTTT.

This rearrangement joins TRBV4-2 to TRBJ2-3, with 7 nucleotides matching TRBD1. CDR1 and CDR2 from the germline V gene are LGHNA and YNFKEQ. The CDR3 is made up of 16 amino acids. J lost 2 bases, V lost 2 bases, and 7 bases had no gene match. The CDR3 region is CASSQPEGALTDTQYF. CDR3 sequence (DNA): TGTGCCAGCAGCCAACCCGAGGGGGCCCTCACAGATACGCAGTATTTT.

This clonotype was seen once. The chain employs TRBV5-1 and TRBJ1-2, with unresolved D. V was cut by 2 bases and J by 0 bases, with 11 bases left in between. Germline CDR1 reads SGHRS; CDR2 reads YFSETQ. The CDR3 is 15 residues long. DNA for the CDR3: TGCGCCAGCAGCTTAGGCGACAAAGCTAACTATGGCTACACCTTC. This translates into CASSLGDKANYGYTF.

The chain combines TRBV15 with TRBJ2-7; no clear D. The CDR3 is made up of 14 amino acids. CDR1 and CDR2 (germline): LNHNV, YYDKDF (reference sequence). Trimming shortened V by 0 bases and J by 6 bases, and 12 bases separated the two germline ends. The CDR3 region is CATSRDRGRIEQYF. DNA for the CDR3: TGTGCCACCAGCAGAGATAGAGGACGGATCGAGCAGTACTTC.

The V call is TRBV9, the J call TRBJ2-5, with D unresolved. CDR1 is SGDLS, CDR2 YYNGEE, per germline. The CDR3 is 14 amino acids. Trimming removed 6 bases from V and 4 bases from J, with 16 bases in between. The CDR3 nucleotides read TGTGCCAGCAACGCGGATGGGCCAGGAGAGACCCAGTACTTC. Amino acids: CASNADGPGETQYF.

The gene calls are TRBV29-1 and TRBJ1-1; weak D call: TRBD1 (5 bases). The V and J ends lost 3 bases and 4 bases respectively, with 9 bases between them. The CDR3 runs to 12 residues. Germline assignment: CDR1 SQVTM and CDR2 ANQGSEA. The CDR3 DNA reads TGCAGCGTTGACCCAGGGAGCACTGAAGCTTTCTTT. Encoded protein: CSVDPGSTEAFF.

This rearrangement joins TRBV11-2 to TRBJ2-1, with no clear D. Germline lookup yields CDR1 SGHAT and CDR2 FQNNGV. V gave up 2 bases and J gave up 4 bases, with 3 bases separating them. The CDR3 is 12 amino acids. The chain's CDR3 is CASSLIYNEQFF. The CDR3, as DNA: TGTGCCAGCAGCTTAATATACAATGAGCAGTTCTTC.

V usage is TRBV20-1 and J usage is TRBJ1-1; D possibly corresponds to TRBD1 (5 bases). Germline V gene lookup returns CDR1 DFQATT and CDR2 SNEGSKA (reference sequence). Trimming stripped 7 bases from V and 2 bases from J, with 17 bases between. CDR3 length: 14 residues. The CDR3 sequence is CSGTGPTTNTEAFF. CDR3 nucleotides: TGCAGTGGTACGGGACCGACAACTAACACTGAAGCTTTCTTT.

The V and J genes are TRBV11-3 and TRBJ1-2, with TRBD1 identical over 10 bases. Unmatched junction bases numbered 6, after V lost 6 bases and J lost 8 bases. This CDR3 is built from 13 residues. Germline CDR1 SGHNT, CDR2 YENEEA. Written as DNA, the CDR3 is TGTGCCAGCAGTACCGGGACAGGGGCAGGCTACACCTTC. This sequence encodes CASSTGTGAGYTF.

V usage is TRBV12-3 or TRBV12-4 and J usage is TRBJ1-2; the D is unclear. The CDR3 runs 11 residues. V was clipped by 3 bases and J by 4 bases, with 3 bases between them. CDR3 DNA sequence: TGTGCCAGCAGTTTCATCTATGGCTACACCTTC. This translates into CASSFIYGYTF.

CDR3 nucleotides: TGTGCCACCAGCAGAGTCCCGGGCCCGAACACCGGGGAGCTGTTTTTT. Protein product: CATSRVPGPNTGELFF. The chain employs TRBV15 and TRBJ2-2, with D unclear. This CDR3 contains 16 residues. Germline CDR1 is LNHNV and CDR2 is YYDKDF (reference sequence). With 1 base removed from V and 0 bases from J, the gap between germline ends came to 9 bases.